This section outlines one T cell receptor beta chain sequence together with its context. Its antigen is not known. Expressed TCRB transcripts got sequenced, as all isolated RNA was reverse transcribed. Sequencing used immunoSEQ multiplex PCR; TCRdb keeps in-frame clones, though not all of them. This sample yields around 160,000 clones, of which roughly 65% are seen a single time; about 0.1% belongs to the top ten. The sample comes from a study of beta chain features in type 1 diabetes. Findings and limits, study-wide: TCRB CDR3s were moderately but significantly shorter in Type 1 diabetes patients in all four CD4+ subsets.

This receptor was taken from a man younger than 45 with type 1 diabetes. The specimen was naive CD4+ T cells from blood.

Here the CDR3 DNA reads TGTGCCAGCAGCGACCGGGAGCCCGTAGCCGGGGAGCTGTTTTTT. This codes for CASSDREPVAGELFF. The rearrangement joins TRBV9 to TRBJ2-2; possibly TRBD2 for D (6 bases). Germline CDR1 SGDLS, CDR2 YYNGEE. The length of the CDR3 is 15 residues. Trimming pared 3 bases from V and 6 bases from J, leaving 15 bases between. The full variable domain, completed using reference TRBV9 and TRBJ2-2, is DSGVTQTPKHLITATGQRVTLRCSPRSGDLSVYWYQQSLDQGLQFLIQYYNGEERAKGNILERFSAQQFPDLHSELNLSSLELGDSALYFCASSDREPVAGELFFGEGSRLTVL.